The present T cell receptor (beta chain) was sequenced within a study of blood T cells in healthy people across ages. This clonotype has just a few counts. Antigen: not known. Alongside a J-beta primer mix, a sample-barcoded 5' primer served in a second PCR lasting 7 to 11 cycles. TCRdb recomputed calls from the 5' RACE reads with MiXCR, one row per CDR3 protein. The sample lists fewer than 800,000 distinct CDR3 sequences, approximately 21% occurring once. Caucasian, healthy and from Russia, the donors were aged between about 6 and 90. General observations from the study: Not knowing donor CMV status may have confounded expanded clonotype changes. Across the age range, TCR beta diversity per million T cells fell in a roughly linear way. A strong correlation was seen between TCR beta diversity and naive T cell percentage.

This CDR3 is built from 13 residues. Germline CDR1 reads SGHKS; CDR2 reads YYEKEE (reference sequence). This receptor was identified in a man aged 65 to 85 in good health. V and J are TRBV5-5 and TRBJ2-5, with a weak D call TRBD2 (5 bases). The tail of the sequence fits TRBJ2-1 better, so the J call may be wrong. Sequencing was performed on blood. As DNA, the CDR3 is TGTGCCAGCAGCACCTCCGCGGGTAATGAGCAGTTCTTC. Amino acids: CASSTSAGNEQFF.